These T cell receptor beta chains were read from a single sample in a study of blood T cell repertoires in COVID-19. Some clones are missing from TCRdb's copy, which holds only in-frame ones; the method was immunoSEQ multiplex PCR. Of 200,000 to 250,000 clones detected, 81% appear once; the ten largest clones hold around 7.2%. What was sequenced was peripheral blood. Every receptor here comes from a woman older than 75 with COVID-19, enrolled during active disease. CDR3s leave out the opening cysteine and the closing phenylalanine or tryptophan.

TRBV7-2 | ASSLVGTSGLSSYNEQF
TRBV6-5 | ASSRDRVTEAF
TRBV7-9 | ASSDPRQSGGTQY
TRBV15 | ATSRDEGFNTGELF
TRBV4-1 | ASSQALQGRGGYT
TRBV19 | ASSKGISQGNQPQH
TRBV6-2/TRBV6-3 | ASSRQELTNYGYT
TRBV3-1/TRBV3-2 | ASSSPGQDRANEQY
TRBV2 | ASTKGGKENQPQH
TRBV6-5 | ASKPGQGIQPQH